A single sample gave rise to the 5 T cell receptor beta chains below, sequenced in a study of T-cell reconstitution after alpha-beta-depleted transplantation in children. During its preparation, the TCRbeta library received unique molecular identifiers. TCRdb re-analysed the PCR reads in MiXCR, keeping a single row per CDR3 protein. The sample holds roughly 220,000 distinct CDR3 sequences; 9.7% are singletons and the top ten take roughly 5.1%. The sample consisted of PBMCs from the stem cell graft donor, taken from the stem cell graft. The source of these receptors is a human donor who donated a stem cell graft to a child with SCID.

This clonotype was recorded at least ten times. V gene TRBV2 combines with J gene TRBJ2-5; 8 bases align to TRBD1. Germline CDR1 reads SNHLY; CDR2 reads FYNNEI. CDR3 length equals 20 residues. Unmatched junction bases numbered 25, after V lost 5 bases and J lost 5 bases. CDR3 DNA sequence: TGTGCCAGCAGTCAGCTCCTCGGGACAGGACGTAGTGGCCTAGGGGAGACCCAGTACTTC. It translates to CASSQLLGTGRSGLGETQYF.

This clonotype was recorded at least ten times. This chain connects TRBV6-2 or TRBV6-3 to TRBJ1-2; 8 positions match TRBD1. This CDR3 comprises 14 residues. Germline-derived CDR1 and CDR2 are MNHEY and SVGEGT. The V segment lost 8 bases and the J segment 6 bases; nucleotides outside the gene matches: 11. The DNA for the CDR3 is TGTGCCAGCCGGCGACAGGGGTTGGGTGATGGCTACACCTTC. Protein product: CASRRQGLGDGYTF.

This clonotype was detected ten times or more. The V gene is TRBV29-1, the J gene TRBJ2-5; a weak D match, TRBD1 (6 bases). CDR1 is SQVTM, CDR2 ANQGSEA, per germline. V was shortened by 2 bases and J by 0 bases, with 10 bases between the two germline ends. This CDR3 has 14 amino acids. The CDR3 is CSVERGNHQETQYF. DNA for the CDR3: TGCAGCGTTGAAAGGGGGAACCACCAAGAGACCCAGTACTTC.

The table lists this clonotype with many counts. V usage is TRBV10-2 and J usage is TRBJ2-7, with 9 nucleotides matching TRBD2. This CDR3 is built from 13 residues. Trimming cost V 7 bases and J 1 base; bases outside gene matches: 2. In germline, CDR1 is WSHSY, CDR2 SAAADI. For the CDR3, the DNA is TGCGCCAGCACTAGCGGGGCTTCCTACGAGCAGTACTTC. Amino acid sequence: CASTSGASYEQYF.

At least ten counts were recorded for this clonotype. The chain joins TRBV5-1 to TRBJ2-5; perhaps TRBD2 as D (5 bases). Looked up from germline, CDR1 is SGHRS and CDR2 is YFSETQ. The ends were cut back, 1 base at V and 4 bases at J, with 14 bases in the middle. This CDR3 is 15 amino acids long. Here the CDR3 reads CASSLSDPGGETQYF. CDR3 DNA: TGCGCCAGCAGCTTGAGTGACCCCGGAGGAGAGACCCAGTACTTC. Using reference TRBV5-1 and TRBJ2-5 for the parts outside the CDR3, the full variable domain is KAGVTQTPRYLIKTRGQQVTLSCSPISGHRSVSWYQQTPGQGLQFLFEYFSETQRNKGNFPGRFSGRQFSNSRSEMNVSTLELGDSALYLCASSLSDPGGETQYFGPGTRLLVL.